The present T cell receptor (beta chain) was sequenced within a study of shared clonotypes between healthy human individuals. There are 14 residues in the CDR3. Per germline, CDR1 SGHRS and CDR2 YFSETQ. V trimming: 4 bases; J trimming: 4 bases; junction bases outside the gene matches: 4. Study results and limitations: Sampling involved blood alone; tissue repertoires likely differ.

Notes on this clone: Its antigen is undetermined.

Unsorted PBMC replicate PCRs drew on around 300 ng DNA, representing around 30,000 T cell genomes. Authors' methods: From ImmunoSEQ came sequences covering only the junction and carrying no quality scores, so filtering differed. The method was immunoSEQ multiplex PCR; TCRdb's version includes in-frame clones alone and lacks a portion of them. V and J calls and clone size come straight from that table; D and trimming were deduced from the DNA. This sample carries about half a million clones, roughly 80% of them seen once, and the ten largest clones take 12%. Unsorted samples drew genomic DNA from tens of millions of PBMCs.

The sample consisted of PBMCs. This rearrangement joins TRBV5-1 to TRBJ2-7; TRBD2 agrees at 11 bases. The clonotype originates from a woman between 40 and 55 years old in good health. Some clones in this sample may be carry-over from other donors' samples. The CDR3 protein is CASSVAGGPYEQYF. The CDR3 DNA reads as TGCGCCAGCAGCGTAGCGGGAGGGCCTTACGAGCAGTACTTC.